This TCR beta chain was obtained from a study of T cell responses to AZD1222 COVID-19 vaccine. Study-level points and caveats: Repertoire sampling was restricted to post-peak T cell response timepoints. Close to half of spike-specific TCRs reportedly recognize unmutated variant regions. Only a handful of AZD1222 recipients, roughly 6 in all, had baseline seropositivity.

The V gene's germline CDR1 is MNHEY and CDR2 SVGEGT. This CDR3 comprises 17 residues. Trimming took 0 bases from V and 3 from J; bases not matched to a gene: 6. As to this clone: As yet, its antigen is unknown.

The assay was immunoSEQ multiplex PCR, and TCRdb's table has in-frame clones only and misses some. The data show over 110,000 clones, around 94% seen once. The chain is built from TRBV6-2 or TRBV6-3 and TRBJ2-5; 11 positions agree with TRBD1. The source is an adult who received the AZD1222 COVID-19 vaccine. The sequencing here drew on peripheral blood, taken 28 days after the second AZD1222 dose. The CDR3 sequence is CASSYSPDRGQKETQYF. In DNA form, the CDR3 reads TGTGCCAGCAGTTACTCACCGGACAGGGGGCAGAAAGAGACCCAGTACTTC.